A selection of T cell receptor beta chains follows, all from one sample in a study of T cell repertoires in cytomegalovirus infection. TCRdb reanalysed the reads using MiXCR and keeps one entry per CDR3 protein. The sample yields about 900,000 distinct CDR3 sequences, approximately 33% seen once. These TCRs' antigens remain unknown. Here the sequenced sample was cultured CD8+ T cells from PBMCs, taken from culture after CMV antigen stimulation. The receptors originated from a human donor in good health (CMV status not recorded). Some clones in this sample may be carry-over from other donors' samples. Each CDR3 is given with its conserved first and last residue. D genes are given only for firm matches. Clone size is shown for a subset of rows, as once, few, many or a class of expanded clone.

cdr3_nt: TGTGCCAGCAGCTCAGGACAGTGGAATGAGCAGTTCTTC
cdr3_aa: CASSSGQWNEQFF
cdr3_length: 13
d_call: -
clone_size: few
v_call: TRBV7-9
j_call: TRBJ2-1

cdr3_nt: TGTGCTACCAGCAGAGCCCCGGTGGGCAATGAGCAGTTCTTC
cdr3_aa: CATSRAPVGNEQFF
cdr3_length: 14
d_call: -
clone_size: -
v_call: TRBV15
j_call: TRBJ2-1

cdr3_nt: TGCGCCAGCAGCCCAATCGCGGGACCAAACAATGAGCAGTTCTTC
cdr3_aa: CASSPIAGPNNEQFF
cdr3_length: 15
d_call: -
clone_size: few
v_call: TRBV4-3
j_call: TRBJ2-1

cdr3_nt: TGTGCCAGCAGTTACCTAACCTTCACTGAAGCTTTCTTT
cdr3_aa: CASSYLTFTEAFF
cdr3_length: 13
d_call: -
clone_size: -
v_call: TRBV6-5
j_call: TRBJ1-1

cdr3_nt: TGTGCCAGCAGCTCCCTCTTTATCAACGAAGCTTTCTTT
cdr3_aa: CASSSLFINEAFF
cdr3_length: 13
d_call: -
clone_size: -
v_call: TRBV6-2/TRBV6-3
j_call: TRBJ1-1

cdr3_nt: TGTGCCAGCAGTTTATCGGGGGCGGCCGGGGAGCTGTTTTTT
cdr3_aa: CASSLSGAAGELFF
cdr3_length: 14
d_call: -
clone_size: once
v_call: TRBV28
j_call: TRBJ2-2

cdr3_nt: TGCGCCAGCAGCCAACTAGTAGCGGGGGGCGCCGATGAGCAGTTCTTC
cdr3_aa: CASSQLVAGGADEQFF
cdr3_length: 16
d_call: TRBD2
clone_size: -
v_call: TRBV4-3
j_call: TRBJ2-1

cdr3_nt: TGTGCCAGTAGTATAGGCGACAGGGGCACTGAAGCTTTCTTT
cdr3_aa: CASSIGDRGTEAFF
cdr3_length: 14
d_call: TRBD1
clone_size: -
v_call: TRBV19
j_call: TRBJ1-1

cdr3_nt: TGCAGTGCTAGGGGGGGGGGTGGGACTATCTACGAGCAGTACTTC
cdr3_aa: CSARGGGGTIYEQYF
cdr3_length: 15
d_call: TRBD2
clone_size: -
v_call: TRBV20-1
j_call: TRBJ2-7

cdr3_nt: TGTGCCAGCAGCTCCCGAGGGGACAGGAACACCGGGGAGCTGTTTTTT
cdr3_aa: CASSSRGDRNTGELFF
cdr3_length: 16
d_call: TRBD1
clone_size: -
v_call: TRBV7-6
j_call: TRBJ2-2

cdr3_nt: TGTGCCAGCAGCTTGACAGGGCAAGCTTTCTTT
cdr3_aa: CASSLTGQAFF
cdr3_length: 11
d_call: TRBD1
clone_size: -
v_call: TRBV7-6
j_call: TRBJ1-1

cdr3_nt: TGTGCCAGCAGCTATGCGGGGTATTCGACTTTCTTT
cdr3_aa: CASSYAGYSTFF
cdr3_length: 12
d_call: -
clone_size: once
v_call: TRBV7-6
j_call: TRBJ1-1

cdr3_nt: TGTGCCAGCAGACCGCGAGACAGGACAGGAACTAATGAAAAACTGTTTTTT
cdr3_aa: CASRPRDRTGTNEKLFF
cdr3_length: 17
d_call: TRBD1
clone_size: -
v_call: TRBV6-5
j_call: TRBJ1-4

cdr3_nt: TGTGCCAGCAGCTTGGAACCAAGCGGGGGCACACAAGAGACCCAGTACTTC
cdr3_aa: CASSLEPSGGTQETQYF
cdr3_length: 17
d_call: TRBD2
clone_size: -
v_call: TRBV5-4
j_call: TRBJ2-5

cdr3_nt: TGTGCCAGCAGCCAAGGGGCTTTACCCTACAATGAGCAGTTCTTC
cdr3_aa: CASSQGALPYNEQFF
cdr3_length: 15
d_call: -
clone_size: -
v_call: TRBV4-2
j_call: TRBJ2-1

cdr3_nt: TGTGCCACCAGCGGGGGACAGGGGGCATGGCCTGGCCCAGATACGCAGTATTTT
cdr3_aa: CATSGGQGAWPGPDTQYF
cdr3_length: 18
d_call: TRBD1
clone_size: -
v_call: TRBV15
j_call: TRBJ2-3

cdr3_nt: TGTGCCAGCAGCTTAGGGGCCAGTGGGCTCCACTTT
cdr3_aa: CASSLGASGLHF
cdr3_length: 12
d_call: -
clone_size: -
v_call: TRBV11-2
j_call: TRBJ1-6

cdr3_nt: TGTGCCATCAGTGAGGACAGCAATTCACCCCTCCACTTT
cdr3_aa: CAISEDSNSPLHF
cdr3_length: 13
d_call: -
clone_size: few
v_call: TRBV10-3
j_call: TRBJ1-6

cdr3_nt: TGTGCCAGCAGCTTAGGCTACGGGGAGCTGTTTTTT
cdr3_aa: CASSLGYGELFF
cdr3_length: 12
d_call: -
clone_size: few
v_call: TRBV11-1
j_call: TRBJ2-2

cdr3_nt: TGTGCCAGCAGTCCCTGGGCGTCGACGGCCATGAACACTGAAGCTTTCTTT
cdr3_aa: CASSPWASTAMNTEAFF
cdr3_length: 17
d_call: -
clone_size: few
v_call: TRBV6-5
j_call: TRBJ1-1

cdr3_nt: TGTGCCAGCAGTTACGGCGGCGGGGGCGGGTACAATGAGCAGTTCTTC
cdr3_aa: CASSYGGGGGYNEQFF
cdr3_length: 16
d_call: -
clone_size: -
v_call: TRBV6-5
j_call: TRBJ2-1

cdr3_nt: TGTGCCATCAGTGAATTTCTTGGTGGGACGGCAATTAATGAAAAACTGTTTTTT
cdr3_aa: CAISEFLGGTAINEKLFF
cdr3_length: 18
d_call: -
clone_size: -
v_call: TRBV10-3
j_call: TRBJ1-4

cdr3_nt: TGTGCCAGCAGTTTTGTCGAAGGGGTATACAATGAGCAGTTCTTC
cdr3_aa: CASSFVEGVYNEQFF
cdr3_length: 15
d_call: -
clone_size: few
v_call: TRBV12-3/TRBV12-4
j_call: TRBJ2-1

cdr3_nt: TGTGCCAGCCGAGATGGCCGGGGAGTAGTTAATTCACCCCTCCACTTT
cdr3_aa: CASRDGRGVVNSPLHF
cdr3_length: 16
d_call: -
clone_size: -
v_call: TRBV12-3/TRBV12-4
j_call: TRBJ1-6